Listed below are T cell receptor beta chains from one sample, sequenced in a study of low-dose radiotherapy and immunotherapy resistance in tumors. A single record per CDR3 protein comes from TCRdb applying MiXCR to the reads. The table lists tens of thousands of distinct CDR3 sequences, 20% of them singletons. Sequenced here: PBMCs, sampled after low-dose radiotherapy plus immunotherapy. Receptors originate from a female donor with ovarian cancer. Each CDR3 is given with its conserved first and last residue. D genes are given only for firm matches. Expanded clones are given a class, and other clones once, few, many or no size at all.

V gene	J gene	D gene	clone size	CDR3 DNA	CDR3 protein
TRBV4-2	TRBJ2-2	TRBD2	few	TGTGCCAGCAGCCCCCTGGGTTACAGCGGGGGGGCAAGGACCGGGGAGCTGTTTTTT	CASSPLGYSGGARTGELFF
TRBV25-1	TRBJ1-4	TRBD1	many	TGTGCCAGCAGTGAATCAACGGGGACAGGGGGCCGTGAAAAACTGTTTTTT	CASSESTGTGGREKLFF
TRBV20-1	TRBJ1-4	NA	many	TGCAGTGCGCCTGAACAAGGGTGGGGAGAAAAACTGTTTTTT	CSAPEQGWGEKLFF
TRBV30	TRBJ2-1	TRBD2	NA	TGTGCCTGGAGTGTACCCCGGGCTAGCGGGCCTTCCTACAATGAGCAGTTCTTC	CAWSVPRASGPSYNEQFF
TRBV7-3	TRBJ2-3	NA	many	TGTGCCAGCAGCCCCTCGCGAGGCTACACAGATACGCAGTATTTT	CASSPSRGYTDTQYF
TRBV5-6	TRBJ2-5	NA	NA	TGTGCCAGCAGCTTGAGACAGGCCCAAGAGACCCAGTACTTC	CASSLRQAQETQYF
TRBV12-3/TRBV12-4	TRBJ1-5	NA	NA	TGTGCCAGCAGTCGAACACCGGATAGCAATCAGCCCCAGCATTTT	CASSRTPDSNQPQHF
TRBV9	TRBJ1-2	TRBD1	few	TGTGCCAGCAGCGTGGGACAGGGGAGCTATGGCTACACCTTC	CASSVGQGSYGYTF
TRBV10-2	TRBJ2-3	NA	many	TGCGCCACCACCCTTAGTTCGGTTAGCACGGATACGCAGTATTTT	CATTLSSVSTDTQYF
TRBV23-1	TRBJ2-7	TRBD1	NA	TGCGCCAGCAGAACAATCCCTCCGGACAGGTTTTCCCCCTACGAGCAGTACTTC	CASRTIPPDRFSPYEQYF
TRBV19	TRBJ1-2	NA	many	TGTGCCAGTAGTCGGGACTATGGCTACACCTTC	CASSRDYGYTF
TRBV6-2/TRBV6-3	TRBJ2-2	TRBD2	NA	TGTGCCAGCAGGAGGATGGGGGGGGGGATTGGGGAGCTGTTTTTT	CASRRMGGGIGELFF
TRBV19	TRBJ1-2	NA	many	TGTGCCAGTAGACCTCCCCGAGGGCAGTCCTATGGCTACACCTTC	CASRPPRGQSYGYTF
TRBV12-3/TRBV12-4	TRBJ2-2	NA	many	TGTGCCAGCAGCAAGACTCTAGCGAACACCGGGGAGCTGTTTTTT	CASSKTLANTGELFF
TRBV28	TRBJ2-3	NA	many	TGTGCCAGCAGTCGCCCACTTTCGGGGGTCACAGATACGCAGTATTTT	CASSRPLSGVTDTQYF
TRBV7-9	TRBJ1-5	NA	many	TGTGCCAGCAGCTTAGCTGTCTCGGCACCTAGCAATCAGCCCCAGCATTTT	CASSLAVSAPSNQPQHF
TRBV7-2	TRBJ2-5	TRBD2	many	TGTGCCAGCAGCATGGGACTAGCGGGGGCGGGGAGAGAGACCCAGTACTTC	CASSMGLAGAGRETQYF
TRBV7-8	TRBJ2-3	TRBD2	many	TGTGCCAGCAGCTTAGTGGTCGGCGGGGGGGCCAGCACAGATACGCAGTATTTT	CASSLVVGGGASTDTQYF
TRBV29-1	TRBJ2-7	NA	many	TGCAGCGTTGAGGGAGGGACAGGCGGCTACGAGCAGTACTTC	CSVEGGTGGYEQYF
TRBV5-6	TRBJ2-6	NA	NA	TGTGCCAGCAGCTACCCCGGGCGCCCGGCCGGGGCCAACGTCCTGACTTTC	CASSYPGRPAGANVLTF
TRBV18	TRBJ2-2	NA	NA	TGTGCCAGCTCACCGACAGGATTCTTGAACACCGGGGAGCTGTTTTTT	CASSPTGFLNTGELFF
TRBV29-1	TRBJ1-2	NA	many	TGCAGCGTTCATCCAGGGGCTGATGGCTACACCTTC	CSVHPGADGYTF
TRBV7-2	TRBJ2-4	NA	many	TGTGCCAGCAGCCCAACAGCGGGGACAATCAAAAACATTCAGTACTTC	CASSPTAGTIKNIQYF
TRBV7-8	TRBJ2-5	NA	many	TGTGCCAGCAGCTCCCTCCGGGGGCGGCAGTACCAAGAGACCCAGTACTTC	CASSSLRGRQYQETQYF
TRBV20-1	TRBJ1-2	TRBD1	many	TGCAGTGCTAGAGAGCGGACAGGGAATGGCTACACCTTC	CSARERTGNGYTF
TRBV4-3	TRBJ2-2	NA	NA	NA	CASSQDPSGGFANTGELFFF
TRBV11-2	TRBJ2-2	NA	NA	TGTGCCAGCAGCTTAGGAAGTGCGGGAATGTCGATCACCGGGGAGCTGTTTTTT	CASSLGSAGMSITGELFF
TRBV29-1	TRBJ2-5	TRBD2	many	TGCAGCGTTGAAGTTCCCGGGGTCCTAGCGGGGTGGGGAGAGACCCAGTACTTC	CSVEVPGVLAGWGETQYF
TRBV12-3/TRBV12-4	TRBJ2-2	NA	NA	TGTGCCAGCAGTACTTTGGGGAGTACCGGCACCGGGGAGCTGTTTTTT	CASSTLGSTGTGELFF
TRBV11-2	TRBJ2-7	NA	many	TGTGCCAGCAGTTTAGTACCGGGCTACGAGCAGTACTTC	CASSLVPGYEQYF
TRBV5-1	TRBJ2-5	NA	NA	TGCGCCAGCAGGGTCCGCCCGATTTACCAAGAGACCCAGTACTTC	CASRVRPIYQETQYF
TRBV20-1	TRBJ2-7	NA	many	TGCAGTGCTAAACGGGAGTACGAGCAGTACTTC	CSAKREYEQYF
TRBV2	TRBJ2-2	NA	many	TGTGCCGACGGTCGGACTAAGCCCCCAACCGGGGAGCTGTTTTTT	CADGRTKPPTGELFF
TRBV4-2	TRBJ2-7	NA	NA	TGTGCCAGCAGCCAGCCTAGGTCCGGGGGACTCTCCTACGAGCAGTACTTC	CASSQPRSGGLSYEQYF
TRBV11-1	TRBJ2-1	TRBD2	many	TGTGCCAGCAGTATACTCGGCGGGGGGAGCTTCTTC	CASSILGGGSFF
TRBV28	TRBJ2-1	TRBD2	many	TGTGCCAGCAGTTCCCCGACAGCTTATCCTCCTAGCGGGCAGTTCTTC	CASSSPTAYPPSGQFF
TRBV18	TRBJ2-5	NA	many	TGTGCCAGCTCACCCTACTACCAGGGTTGGGAGGACCAAGAGACCCAGTACTTC	CASSPYYQGWEDQETQYF
TRBV7-3	TRBJ2-2	TRBD2	many	TGTGCCAGCAGCTTAGTACTAGCGCCTAACACCGGGGAGCTGTTTTTT	CASSLVLAPNTGELFF
TRBV19	TRBJ2-2	NA	many	TGTGCCAGTAGCGGACAGCAAATTAACACCGGGGAGCTGTTTTTT	CASSGQQINTGELFF
TRBV2	TRBJ1-1	NA	few	TGTGCCAGTAGGACGAGTAACACTGAAGCTTTCTTT	CASRTSNTEAFF
TRBV7-9	TRBJ2-5	TRBD1	many	TGTGCCAGCAGCTCCTGGACAGGGGCTCAAGAGACCCAGTACTTC	CASSSWTGAQETQYF
TRBV20-1	TRBJ2-7	NA	many	TGCAGTGCTAGAGGCCCCAGCCTAGGCTACGAGCAGTACTTC	CSARGPSLGYEQYF
TRBV19	TRBJ2-7	TRBD1	many	TGTGCCAGTAGACCACCAGGGGGCTACGAGCAGTACTTC	CASRPPGGYEQYF
TRBV19	TRBJ2-1	NA	many	TGTGCCAGTAGTATTACAGTCCACAATGAGCAGTTCTTC	CASSITVHNEQFF
TRBV24-1	TRBJ2-1	NA	many	TGTGCCACCAGTGATTTAGCCTCCTACAATGAGCAGTTCTTC	CATSDLASYNEQFF
TRBV4-3	TRBJ1-1	NA	NA	TGCGCCAGCAGCCAAGATTATGGGGTTACTGAAGCTTTCTTT	CASSQDYGVTEAFF
TRBV28	TRBJ1-5	NA	many	TGTGCCAGCAGCCAGGGTTTGGGCCCTAGCAATCAGCCCCAGCATTTT	CASSQGLGPSNQPQHF
TRBV1	TRBJ1-2	NA	NA	TGCGCCAGCAGCCAAGCGGGCGCCTACACCTTC	CASSQAGAYTF
TRBV12-3/TRBV12-4	TRBJ2-1	NA	many	TGTGCCAGCAGCTTTCTGGACATCTACAATGAGCAGTTCTTC	CASSFLDIYNEQFF
TRBV3-1	TRBJ1-5	TRBD1	many	TGTGCCAGCAGCCAAGGGGGACAGGGGGCTTGGCCCCAGCATTTT	CASSQGGQGAWPQHF
TRBV29-1	TRBJ2-2	TRBD2	many	TGCAGCGCCCACCGAGGCGGGGGGGTAACGAACACCGGGGAGCTGTTTTTT	CSAHRGGGVTNTGELFF
TRBV12-3/TRBV12-4	TRBJ2-1	TRBD2	NA	TGTGCCAGCAGCTGGACTAGAGACGCGCAGTTCTTC	CASSWTRDAQFF